This is a list of T cell receptor beta chains from one sample in a study of T cell repertoires in cytomegalovirus infection. TCRdb re-called the reads with MiXCR, one entry per CDR3 protein. The sample has about 890,000 distinct CDR3 sequences, roughly 31% seen once; the top ten hold about 14%. The antigens these receptors bind are not known. This specimen was cultured CD8+ T cells from PBMCs, taken from culture after CMV antigen stimulation. The origin of the receptors is a human donor in good health (CMV status not recorded). Some clones in this sample may be carry-over from other donors' samples. CDR3s include the opening cysteine and the closing phenylalanine or tryptophan. D genes are given only for firm matches. Clone size is given for some rows only: seen once, a few or many times, or a class if the clone is expanded.

abundance | j_gene | v_gene | d_gene | CDR3aa | CDR3nt
NA | TRBJ1-2 | TRBV28 | NA | CASTTGPTGYGYTF | TGTGCCAGCACCACGGGCCCTACGGGCTATGGCTACACCTTC
NA | TRBJ1-3 | TRBV11-3 | TRBD1 | CASSADRVYTIYF | TGTGCCAGCAGCGCGGACAGGGTTTACACCATATATTTT
NA | TRBJ2-3 | TRBV11-3 | NA | CASSLVWTDTQYF | TGTGCCAGCAGCTTAGTTTGGACAGATACGCAGTATTTT
NA | TRBJ2-5 | TRBV11-3 | TRBD1 | CASSSRDRPQSQYF | TGTGCCAGCAGCTCCCGGGACAGGCCACAGTCCCAGTACTTC
NA | TRBJ1-5 | TRBV5-5 | NA | CASSLGPGESNQPQHF | TGTGCCAGCAGCTTGGGACCGGGCGAGAGCAATCAGCCCCAGCATTTT
many | TRBJ2-5 | TRBV6-1 | TRBD2 | CASGFLWGLAVSQETQYF | TGTGCCAGCGGATTTTTGTGGGGACTAGCCGTCTCCCAAGAGACCCAGTACTTC
few | TRBJ2-5 | TRBV3-1 | TRBD2 | CASSPNEAGVQETQYF | TGTGCCAGCAGCCCTAATGAAGCGGGGGTTCAAGAGACCCAGTACTTC
NA | TRBJ2-2 | TRBV2 | TRBD1 | CASKDRGGTGELFF | TGTGCCAGCAAGGACAGGGGGGGCACCGGGGAGCTGTTTTTT
NA | TRBJ2-2 | TRBV7-6 | TRBD1 | CATAGGNGELFF | TGTGCTACGGCAGGGGGCAACGGGGAGCTGTTTTTT
few | TRBJ1-2 | TRBV7-8 | NA | CASSLTIYKEGDYGYTF | TGTGCCAGCAGCTTAACGATCTACAAGGAAGGCGACTATGGCTACACCTTC
many | TRBJ2-6 | TRBV7-2 | NA | CASSLNGPGGGANVLTF | TGTGCCAGCAGCTTAAACGGCCCCGGCGGTGGGGCCAACGTCCTGACTTTC
NA | TRBJ1-3 | TRBV11-2 | TRBD1 | CASSWGQSAGNTIYF | TGTGCCAGCAGCTGGGGACAGAGCGCTGGAAACACCATATATTTT
NA | TRBJ2-1 | TRBV7-2 | TRBD2 | CASSQGRLAGYNEQFF | TGTGCCAGCAGCCAGGGTCGGCTAGCGGGCTACAATGAGCAGTTCTTC
few | TRBJ2-7 | TRBV10-3 | NA | CAISELTAYEQYF | TGTGCCATCAGTGAACTGACCGCCTACGAGCAGTACTTC
NA | TRBJ1-1 | TRBV7-9 | NA | CASSLAGREGYAEAFF | TGTGCCAGCAGCTTAGCCGGCAGGGAGGGTTACGCTGAAGCTTTCTTT
NA | TRBJ2-2 | TRBV6-2/TRBV6-3 | NA | CASSYDRNTNTGELFF | TGTGCCAGCAGTTACGACAGAAATACGAACACCGGGGAGCTGTTTTTT
NA | TRBJ2-7 | TRBV5-5 | NA | CASSLGSRSSYEQYF | TGTGCCAGCAGCTTGGGTAGCCGGAGCTCCTACGAGCAGTACTTC
NA | TRBJ1-6 | TRBV12-3/TRBV12-4 | TRBD1 | CASTPGQGTRSPLHF | TGTGCCAGCACACCGGGACAGGGGACTCGGTCACCCCTCCACTTT
NA | TRBJ2-7 | TRBV14 | NA | CASSQWDTPYEQYF | TGTGCCAGCAGCCAATGGGACACCCCCTACGAGCAGTACTTC
few | TRBJ1-5 | TRBV4-2 | NA | CASSQMRGSNQPQHF | TGTGCCAGCAGCCAAATGAGGGGTAGCAATCAGCCCCAGCATTTT
few | TRBJ1-2 | TRBV6-6 | TRBD1 | CASREPDRGETNYGYTF | TGTGCCAGCAGAGAGCCCGACAGGGGTGAGACTAACTATGGCTACACCTTC
few | TRBJ1-6 | TRBV27 | NA | CASSNQVMGSYNSPLHF | TGTGCCAGCAGCAACCAGGTTATGGGGTCCTATAATTCACCCCTCCACTTT
NA | TRBJ2-3 | TRBV6-5 | TRBD2 | CASSYSVAGGYTQYF | TGTGCCAGCAGTTACTCGGTAGCGGGGGGATATACGCAGTATTTT
NA | TRBJ1-1 | TRBV19 | TRBD1 | CASRTGPELTEAFF | TGTGCCTCTAGGACAGGGCCTGAATTGACTGAAGCTTTCTTT
NA | TRBJ1-2 | TRBV28 | NA | CASTPVLLGSSSGYGYTF | TGTGCCAGCACCCCAGTCCTATTGGGCAGTTCCTCTGGCTATGGCTACACCTTC
NA | TRBJ1-2 | TRBV19 | NA | CVSSRGSGLRGYTF | TGTGTCAGTAGTCGCGGATCAGGTCTTCGTGGCTACACCTTC
many | TRBJ2-7 | TRBV7-2 | TRBD2 | CASSVLAGASYEQYF | TGTGCCAGCAGCGTGCTAGCGGGGGCCTCCTACGAGCAGTACTTC
few | TRBJ2-1 | TRBV5-1 | NA | CASSLVPGGEQFF | TGCGCCAGCAGCTTGGTGCCAGGCGGGGAGCAGTTCTTC
many | TRBJ2-2 | TRBV28 | NA | CASSPRGGTNTGELFF | TGTGCCAGCAGTCCCCGTGGCGGGACGAACACCGGGGAGCTGTTTTTT
NA | TRBJ2-3 | TRBV10-2 | NA | CASSESGKGRADTQYF | TGCGCCAGCAGTGAGTCGGGTAAGGGACGGGCAGATACGCAGTATTTT
NA | TRBJ1-4 | TRBV7-8 | NA | CASSSWGYNEKLFF | TGTGCCAGCAGCTCATGGGGGTATAATGAAAAACTGTTTTTT
NA | TRBJ2-7 | TRBV5-4 | NA | CASSFRTEQYF | TGTGCCAGCAGCTTTAGAACAGAGCAGTACTTC
few | TRBJ2-7 | TRBV27 | NA | CASSLGGRGNEQYF | TGTGCCAGCAGTTTAGGGGGGAGAGGCAACGAGCAGTACTTC
NA | TRBJ1-4 | TRBV10-3 | NA | CAISDIDIATNEKLFF | TGTGCCATCAGTGATATTGACATCGCAACTAATGAAAAACTGTTTTTT
NA | TRBJ2-1 | TRBV5-6 | TRBD1 | CASSLARTGQFYNEQFF | TGTGCCAGCAGCTTGGCAAGGACAGGACAGTTCTACAATGAGCAGTTCTTC
NA | TRBJ1-2 | TRBV6-2/TRBV6-3 | NA | CASRHASPYGYTF | TGTGCCAGCAGGCACGCTTCGCCGTATGGCTACACCTTC
NA | TRBJ2-7 | TRBV7-4 | NA | CASSPLTYEQYF | TGTGCCAGCAGCCCCCTGACCTACGAGCAGTACTTC
NA | TRBJ1-1 | TRBV4-3 | NA | CASSQDREAGDTEAFF | TGCGCCAGCAGCCAAGATAGGGAAGCTGGGGACACTGAAGCTTTCTTT
NA | TRBJ1-2 | TRBV20-1 | NA | CSALVGDYGYTF | TGCAGTGCTCTGGTGGGGGACTATGGCTACACCTTC
few | TRBJ2-1 | TRBV4-3 | NA | CASSHSLRGNSYNEQFF | TGCGCCAGCAGCCATTCCTTGCGCGGTAACTCCTACAATGAGCAGTTCTTC
NA | TRBJ2-1 | TRBV6-2/TRBV6-3 | TRBD2 | CASRQRGAYNEQFF | TGTGCCAGCAGGCAGCGGGGGGCATACAATGAGCAGTTCTTC
many | TRBJ2-3 | TRBV5-4 | NA | CASSYFTDTQYF | TGTGCCAGCAGCTATTTCACAGATACGCAGTATTTT
NA | TRBJ1-1 | TRBV28 | TRBD1 | CASSKRTGVNEAFF | TGTGCCAGCAGTAAACGGACAGGCGTTAATGAAGCTTTCTTT
NA | TRBJ1-5 | TRBV19 | TRBD1 | CASTFGTGIQPQHF | TGTGCCAGTACGTTCGGGACAGGGATTCAGCCCCAGCATTTT
once | TRBJ2-1 | TRBV4-1 | NA | CASSHPGTEQFF | TGCGCCAGCAGCCACCCGGGCACCGAGCAGTTCTTC
NA | TRBJ2-2 | TRBV2 | NA | CATGPGLSNTGELFF | TGTGCCACCGGCCCGGGACTCTCGAACACCGGGGAGCTGTTTTTT
NA | TRBJ1-1 | TRBV7-9 | NA | CASSLGVGQNTEAFF | TGTGCCAGCAGCTTAGGGGTGGGGCAGAACACTGAAGCTTTCTTT
NA | TRBJ2-1 | TRBV7-9 | TRBD2 | CASSSASGGLYNEQFF | TGTGCCAGCAGCTCTGCTAGCGGGGGCCTATACAATGAGCAGTTCTTC
NA | TRBJ2-7 | TRBV27 | NA | CASSPPRGTYYEQYF | TGTGCCAGCAGCCCTCCTAGGGGAACCTACTACGAGCAGTACTTC
NA | TRBJ1-1 | TRBV28 | TRBD1 | CASSYIDRGGTEAFF | TGTGCCAGCAGTTACATTGACAGGGGGGGTACTGAAGCTTTCTTT
NA | TRBJ2-1 | TRBV24-1 | TRBD1 | CATSDPRQGYNEQFF | TGTGCCACCAGTGATCCAAGACAGGGCTACAATGAGCAGTTCTTC
NA | TRBJ2-1 | TRBV12-3/TRBV12-4 | TRBD2 | CASTVAGNSYNEQFF | TGTGCCAGCACCGTAGCGGGTAACTCCTACAATGAGCAGTTCTTC
few | TRBJ1-4 | TRBV15 | NA | CATSRVGQPNEKLFF | TGTGCCACCAGCAGAGTCGGACAGCCTAATGAAAAACTGTTTTTT
many | TRBJ2-5 | TRBV7-9 | NA | CASSFGGAQETQYF | TGTGCCAGCAGCTTTGGGGGGGCTCAAGAGACCCAGTACTTC